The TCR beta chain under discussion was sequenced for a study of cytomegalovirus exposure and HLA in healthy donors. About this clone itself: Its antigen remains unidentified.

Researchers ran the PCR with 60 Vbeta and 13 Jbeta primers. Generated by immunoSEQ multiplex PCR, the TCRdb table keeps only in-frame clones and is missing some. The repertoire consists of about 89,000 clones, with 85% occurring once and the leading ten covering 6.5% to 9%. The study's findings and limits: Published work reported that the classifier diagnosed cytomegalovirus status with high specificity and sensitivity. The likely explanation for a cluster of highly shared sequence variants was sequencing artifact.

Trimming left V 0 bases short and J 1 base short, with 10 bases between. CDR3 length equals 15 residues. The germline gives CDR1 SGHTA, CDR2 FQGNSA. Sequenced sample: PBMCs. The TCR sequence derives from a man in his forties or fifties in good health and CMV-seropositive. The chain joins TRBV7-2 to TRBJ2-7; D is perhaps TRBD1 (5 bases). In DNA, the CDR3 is TGTGCCAGCAGCTTAGCGGCAGGGAAGTCCTACGAGCAGTACTTC. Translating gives CASSLAAGKSYEQYF.